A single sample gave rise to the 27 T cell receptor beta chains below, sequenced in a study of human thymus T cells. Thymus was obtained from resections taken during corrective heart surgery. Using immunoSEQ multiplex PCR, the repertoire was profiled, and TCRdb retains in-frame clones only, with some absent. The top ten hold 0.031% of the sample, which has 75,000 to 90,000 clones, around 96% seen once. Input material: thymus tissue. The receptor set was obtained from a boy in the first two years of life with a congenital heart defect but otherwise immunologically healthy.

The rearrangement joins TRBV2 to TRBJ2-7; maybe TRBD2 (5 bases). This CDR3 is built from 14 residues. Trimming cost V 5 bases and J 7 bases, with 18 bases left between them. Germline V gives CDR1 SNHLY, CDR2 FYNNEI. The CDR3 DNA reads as TGTGCCAGCAGTCCAGAGGGCGCGCCGTGGGAGCAGTACTTC. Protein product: CASSPEGAPWEQYF.

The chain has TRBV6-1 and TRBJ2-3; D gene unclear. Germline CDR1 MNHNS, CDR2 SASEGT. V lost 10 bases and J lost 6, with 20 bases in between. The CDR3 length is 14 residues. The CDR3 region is CATLGQGIGDTQYF. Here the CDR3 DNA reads TGTGCCACTTTGGGCCAAGGGATCGGGGATACGCAGTATTTT.

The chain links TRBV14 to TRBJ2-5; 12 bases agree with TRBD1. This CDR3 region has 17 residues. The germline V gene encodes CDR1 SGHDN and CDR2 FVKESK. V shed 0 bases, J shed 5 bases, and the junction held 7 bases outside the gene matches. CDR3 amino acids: CASSQDRGTGGMETQYF. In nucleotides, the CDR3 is TGTGCCAGCAGCCAAGATCGTGGGACAGGGGGCATGGAGACCCAGTACTTC.

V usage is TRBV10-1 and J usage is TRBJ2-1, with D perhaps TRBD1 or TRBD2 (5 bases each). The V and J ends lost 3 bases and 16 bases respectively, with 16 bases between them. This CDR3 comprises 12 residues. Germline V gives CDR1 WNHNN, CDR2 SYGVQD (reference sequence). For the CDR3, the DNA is TGCGCCAGCAGTGATAATAGGGACCCCTTCTTCTTC. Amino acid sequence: CASSDNRDPFFF.

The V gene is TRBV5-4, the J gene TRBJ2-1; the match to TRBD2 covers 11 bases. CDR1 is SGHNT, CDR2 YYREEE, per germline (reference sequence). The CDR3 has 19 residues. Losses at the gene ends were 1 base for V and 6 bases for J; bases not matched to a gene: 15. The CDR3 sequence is CASSLKPGTSGYLINEQFF. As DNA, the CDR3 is TGTGCCAGCAGCTTGAAGCCTGGGACTAGCGGATACCTAATCAATGAGCAGTTCTTC.

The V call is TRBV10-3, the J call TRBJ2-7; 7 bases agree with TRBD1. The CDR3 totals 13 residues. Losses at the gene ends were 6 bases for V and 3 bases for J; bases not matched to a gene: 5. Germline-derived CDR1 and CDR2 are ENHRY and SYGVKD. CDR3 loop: CAIRDRCGYEQYF. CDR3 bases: TGTGCCATCAGGGACAGGTGCGGCTACGAGCAGTACTTC.

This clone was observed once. The CDR3 region has the DNA TGTGCCAGCAGCCCGGGACTAGCGGAAGGAGAGACCCAGTACTTC. Translating it yields CASSPGLAEGETQYF. This sequence joins TRBV6-1 and TRBJ2-5; 11 positions match TRBD2. V lost 6 bases, J lost 4 bases, and 7 bases stayed unmatched. Looked up from germline, CDR1 is MNHNS and CDR2 is SASEGT. This CDR3 is 15 amino acids long.

The CDR3 region is CASSPPGLASPYEQYF. The CDR3 region has the DNA TGTGCCAGCAGCCCGCCGGGACTAGCTTCCCCCTACGAGCAGTACTTC. The chain joins TRBV7-2 to TRBJ2-7; TRBD2 agrees at 9 bases. Germline assignment: CDR1 SGHTA and CDR2 FQGNSA. The CDR3 length is 16 residues. Germline trimming cut 5 bases from V and 2 bases from J; bases unmatched to any gene: 10.

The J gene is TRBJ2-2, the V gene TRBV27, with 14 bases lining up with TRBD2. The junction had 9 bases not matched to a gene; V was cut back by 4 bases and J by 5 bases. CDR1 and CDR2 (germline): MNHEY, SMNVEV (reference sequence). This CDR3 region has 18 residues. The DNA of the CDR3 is TGTGCCAGCAGTTCCCGACTAGCGGGGGGGCCAGTTACCGGGGAGCTGTTTTTT. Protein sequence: CASSSRLAGGPVTGELFF.

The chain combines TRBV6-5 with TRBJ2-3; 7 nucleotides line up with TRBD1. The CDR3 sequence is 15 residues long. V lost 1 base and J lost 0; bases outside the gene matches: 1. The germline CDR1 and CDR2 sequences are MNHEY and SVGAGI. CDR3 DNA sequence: TGTGCCAGCAGTTACTGGACAGGTAGCACAGATACGCAGTATTTT. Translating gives CASSYWTGSTDTQYF.

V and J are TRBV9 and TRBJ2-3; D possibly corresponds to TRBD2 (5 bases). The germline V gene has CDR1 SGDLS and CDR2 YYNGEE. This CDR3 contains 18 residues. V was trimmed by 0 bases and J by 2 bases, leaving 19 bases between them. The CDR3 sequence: CASSVEGRLAPLTDTQYF. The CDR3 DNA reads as TGTGCCAGCAGCGTAGAGGGCCGGCTAGCTCCGCTCACAGATACGCAGTATTTT.

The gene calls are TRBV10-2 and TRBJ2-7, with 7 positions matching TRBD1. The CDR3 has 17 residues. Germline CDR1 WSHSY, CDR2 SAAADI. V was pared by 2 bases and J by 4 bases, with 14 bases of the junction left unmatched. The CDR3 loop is CASSEAPQGTPLYEQYF. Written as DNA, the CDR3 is TGCGCCAGCAGTGAGGCACCACAGGGGACCCCTTTATACGAGCAGTACTTC.

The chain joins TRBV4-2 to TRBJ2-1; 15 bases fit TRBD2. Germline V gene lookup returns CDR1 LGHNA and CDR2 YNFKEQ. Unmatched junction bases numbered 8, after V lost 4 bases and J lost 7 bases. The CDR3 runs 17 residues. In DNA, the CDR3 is TGTGCCAGCAGCCTCAGAGAAGGGACTAGCGGGGGGAATGAGCAGTTCTTC. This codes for CASSLREGTSGGNEQFF.

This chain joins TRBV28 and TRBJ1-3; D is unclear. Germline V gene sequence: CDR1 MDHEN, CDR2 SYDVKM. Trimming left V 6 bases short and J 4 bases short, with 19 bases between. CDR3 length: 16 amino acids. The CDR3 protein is CASRDLRSPGGNTIYF. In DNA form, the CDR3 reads TGTGCCAGCAGAGACCTCAGGTCTCCCGGGGGAAACACCATATATTTT. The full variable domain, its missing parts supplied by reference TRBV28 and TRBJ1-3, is DVKVTQSSRYLVKRTGEKVFLECVQDMDHENMFWYRQDPGLGLRLIYFSYDVKMKEKGDIPEGYSVSREKKERFSLILESASTNQTSMYLCASRDLRSPGGNTIYFGEGSWLTVV.

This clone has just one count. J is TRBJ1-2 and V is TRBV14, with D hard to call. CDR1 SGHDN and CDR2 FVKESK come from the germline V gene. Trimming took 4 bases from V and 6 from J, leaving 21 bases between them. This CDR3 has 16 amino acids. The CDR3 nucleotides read TGTGCCAGCAGCCCAAGCCTAACAAGTCAACGTGATGGCTACACCTTC. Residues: CASSPSLTSQRDGYTF. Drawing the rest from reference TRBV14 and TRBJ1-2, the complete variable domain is EAGVTQFPSHSVIEKGQTVTLRCDPISGHDNLYWYRRVMGKEIKFLLHFVKESKQDESGMPNNRFLAERTGGTYSTLKVQPAELEDSGVYFCASSPSLTSQRDGYTFGSGTRLTVV.

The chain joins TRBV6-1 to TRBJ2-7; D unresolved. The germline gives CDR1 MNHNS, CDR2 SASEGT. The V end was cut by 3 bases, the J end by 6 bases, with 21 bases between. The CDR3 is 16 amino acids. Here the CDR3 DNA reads TGTGCCAGCAGTGACCGTAGGAGCCTCCCCAAGGTCGAGCAGTACTTC. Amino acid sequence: CASSDRRSLPKVEQYF.

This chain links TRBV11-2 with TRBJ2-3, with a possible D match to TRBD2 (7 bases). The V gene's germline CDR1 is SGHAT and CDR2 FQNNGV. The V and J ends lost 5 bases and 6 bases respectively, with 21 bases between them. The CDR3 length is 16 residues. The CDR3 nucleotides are TGTGCCAGCAGCATGGGTAGAGCGGAGGGGGGGGATACGCAGTATTTT. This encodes CASSMGRAEGGDTQYF.

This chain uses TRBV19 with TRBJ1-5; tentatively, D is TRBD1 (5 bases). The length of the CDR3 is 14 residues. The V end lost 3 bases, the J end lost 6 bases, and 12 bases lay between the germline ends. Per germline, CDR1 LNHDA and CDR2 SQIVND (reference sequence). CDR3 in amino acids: CASSMGDPSQPQHF. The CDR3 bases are TGTGCCAGTAGTATGGGGGACCCTAGTCAGCCCCAGCATTTT.

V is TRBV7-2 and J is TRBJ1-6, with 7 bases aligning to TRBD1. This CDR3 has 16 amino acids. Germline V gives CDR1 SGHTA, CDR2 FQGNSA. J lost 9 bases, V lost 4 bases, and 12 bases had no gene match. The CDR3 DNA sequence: TGTGCCAGCAGCTCTTACCGAGACAGGGTGGGTTCACCCCTCCACTTT. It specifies CASSSYRDRVGSPLHF.

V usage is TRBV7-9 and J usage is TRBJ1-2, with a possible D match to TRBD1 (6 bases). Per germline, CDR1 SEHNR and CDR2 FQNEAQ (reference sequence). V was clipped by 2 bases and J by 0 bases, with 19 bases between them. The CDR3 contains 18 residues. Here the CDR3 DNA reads TGTGCCAGCAGCTTAAGTGTTTTGTCGGCAGGGGCTAACTATGGCTACACCTTC. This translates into CASSLSVLSAGANYGYTF.

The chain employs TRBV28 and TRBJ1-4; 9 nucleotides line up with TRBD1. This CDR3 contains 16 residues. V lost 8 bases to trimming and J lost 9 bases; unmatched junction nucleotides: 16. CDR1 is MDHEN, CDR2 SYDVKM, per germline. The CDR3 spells CASGVPNPQGAKKLFF. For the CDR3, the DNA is TGTGCCAGCGGAGTACCCAACCCACAGGGGGCGAAAAAACTGTTTTTT.

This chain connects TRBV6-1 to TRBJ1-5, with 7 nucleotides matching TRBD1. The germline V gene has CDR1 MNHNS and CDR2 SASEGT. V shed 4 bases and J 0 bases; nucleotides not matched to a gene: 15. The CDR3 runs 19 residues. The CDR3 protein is CASSVSGGCHFDSNQPQHF. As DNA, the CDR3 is TGTGCCAGCAGTGTCTCAGGGGGGTGTCATTTCGATAGCAATCAGCCCCAGCATTTT.

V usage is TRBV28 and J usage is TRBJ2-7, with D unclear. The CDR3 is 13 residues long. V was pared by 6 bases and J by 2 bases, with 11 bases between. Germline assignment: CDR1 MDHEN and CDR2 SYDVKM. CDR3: CASSQRTPYEQYF. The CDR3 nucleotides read TGTGCCAGCAGCCAGAGAACACCCTACGAGCAGTACTTC.

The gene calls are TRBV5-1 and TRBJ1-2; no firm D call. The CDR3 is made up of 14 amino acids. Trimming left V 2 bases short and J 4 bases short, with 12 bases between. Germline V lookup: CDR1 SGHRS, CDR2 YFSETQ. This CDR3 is CASSLTAGPYGYTF. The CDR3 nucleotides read TGCGCCAGCAGCTTAACGGCCGGGCCCTATGGCTACACCTTC.

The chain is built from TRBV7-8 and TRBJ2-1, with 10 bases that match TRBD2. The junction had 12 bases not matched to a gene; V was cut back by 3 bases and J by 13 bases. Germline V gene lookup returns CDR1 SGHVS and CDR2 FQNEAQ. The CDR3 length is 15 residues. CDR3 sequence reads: CASSLRPSGRVAQFF. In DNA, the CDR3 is TGTGCCAGCAGCTTGCGGCCTAGCGGGAGAGTGGCTCAGTTCTTC.

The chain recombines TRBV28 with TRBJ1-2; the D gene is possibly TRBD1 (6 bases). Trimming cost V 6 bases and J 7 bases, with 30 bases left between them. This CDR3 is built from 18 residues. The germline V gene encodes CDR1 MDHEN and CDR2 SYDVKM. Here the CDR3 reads CASSFGTTGGARSCGYTF. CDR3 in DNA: TGTGCCAGCAGCTTCGGTACTACGGGGGGGGCCCGGTCGTGTGGCTACACCTTC.

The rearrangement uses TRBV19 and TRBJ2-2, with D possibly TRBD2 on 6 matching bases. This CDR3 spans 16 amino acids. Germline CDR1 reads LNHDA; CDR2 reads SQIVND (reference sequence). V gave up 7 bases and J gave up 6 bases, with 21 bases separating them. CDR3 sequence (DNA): TGTGCCAGTATGTCGGGGGAAAGGGAATTCCCCGGGGAGCTGTTTTTT. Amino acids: CASMSGEREFPGELFF.